The T cell receptor (beta chain) under discussion was sequenced for a study of blood T cell repertoires in COVID-19. Study background: Sites in the United States, Italy and Spain provided acute and convalescent COVID-19 samples. The cDNA or gDNA used as material had been derived from T cells, B-cell-depleted T cells, or PBMCs.

CDR1 and CDR2 from the germline V gene are LNHDA and SQIVND (reference sequence). The length of the CDR3 is 15 residues. V dropped 3 bases and J dropped 0; count of bases not matched to a gene: 4. Method: immunoSEQ multiplex PCR; TCRdb's copy keeps in-frame clones and lacks some. The sample lists about 260,000 clones, about four fifths occurring once. The source is a woman aged 45-65 years who had recovered from COVID-19. The rearrangement joins TRBV19 to TRBJ1-2, with TRBD1 matching 7 bases. Specimen: peripheral blood. The CDR3 spells CASSMGDRANYGYTF. CDR3 DNA sequence: TGTGCCAGTAGTATGGGGGACAGAGCTAACTATGGCTACACCTTC.